This T cell receptor beta chain is drawn from a study of T cell changes during pregnancy in multiple sclerosis. Sequenced by immunoSEQ multiplex PCR; TCRdb stores in-frame clones only, minus some. Here the sample spans 72,000 or so clones, roughly 93% being singletons. The CDR3 loop spans 16 amino acids. Germline CDR1 reads SGHVS; CDR2 reads FQNEAQ. The J segment lost 1 base and the V segment lost 7 bases, leaving 8 bases of the junction unmatched. The TCR was taken from a female donor with multiple sclerosis, enrolled in a pregnancy study. The sample consisted of peripheral blood, taken in the second trimester of pregnancy. The rearrangement uses TRBV7-8 and TRBJ1-5; 9 nucleotides align to TRBD1. CDR3 amino acids: CASTPDRGASNQPQHF. The CDR3 DNA reads as TGTGCCAGCACCCCGGACAGGGGAGCAAGCAATCAGCCCCAGCATTTT.